This T cell receptor (beta chain) appears in the sequencing data of a study of cytomegalovirus exposure and HLA in healthy donors. Study findings and constraints: Cytomegalovirus-associated TCR beta chains were listed, numbering around 150.

The assay was immunoSEQ multiplex PCR, and TCRdb's table has in-frame clones only and misses some. Of 230,000 or so clones in the sample, around nine tenths were seen once. Separation from the roughly 670-subject first cohort characterized the approximately 130-subject validation cohort, to which the donors belonged. Comments on this clone: Its antigen is unknown.

Germline V gene sequence: CDR1 MNHEY, CDR2 SMNVEV (reference sequence). This CDR3 contains 18 residues. V shed 2 bases and J 2 bases; nucleotides not matched to a gene: 5. The sequenced sample consisted of PBMCs. The receptor comes from a woman aged 18-29 years in good health and CMV-seronegative. The genes are TRBV27 and TRBJ2-1, with 14 bases lining up with TRBD2. The CDR3 region is CASSLRLAGGSPYNEQFF. The CDR3 DNA follows: TGTGCCAGCAGTTTAAGACTAGCGGGAGGGTCCCCCTACAATGAGCAGTTCTTC.